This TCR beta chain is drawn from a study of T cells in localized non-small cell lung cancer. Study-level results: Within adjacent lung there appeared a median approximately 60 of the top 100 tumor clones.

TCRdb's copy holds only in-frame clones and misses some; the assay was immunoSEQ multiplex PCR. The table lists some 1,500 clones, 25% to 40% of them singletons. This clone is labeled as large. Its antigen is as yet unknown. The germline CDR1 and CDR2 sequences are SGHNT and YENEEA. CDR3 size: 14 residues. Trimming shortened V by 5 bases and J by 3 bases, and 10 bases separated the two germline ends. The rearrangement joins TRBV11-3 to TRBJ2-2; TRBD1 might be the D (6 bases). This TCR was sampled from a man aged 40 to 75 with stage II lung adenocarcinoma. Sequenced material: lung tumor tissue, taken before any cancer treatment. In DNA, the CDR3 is TGTGCCAGCAGCCTGGACAGTTACACCGGGGAGCTGTTTTTT. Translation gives CASSLDSYTGELFF.